A single sample gave rise to the 18 T cell receptor beta chains below, sequenced in a study of cytomegalovirus exposure and HLA in healthy donors. 60 Vbeta and 13 Jbeta primers were used in PCR. Sequenced by immunoSEQ multiplex PCR; TCRdb stores in-frame clones only, minus some. This repertoire shows around 120,000 clones, 75% to 85% found once; its top ten account for about 2%. Sequencing was done on a sample of PBMCs. The source of these receptors is a man between 18 and 29 years old in good health and CMV-seronegative.

V gene TRBV18 combines with J gene TRBJ1-1, with D uncertain. V was shortened by 5 bases and J by 1 base, with 8 bases between the two germline ends. CDR3 length: 13 residues. Germline V lookup: CDR1 KGHSH, CDR2 LQKENI. CDR3 in amino acids: CASSATENTEAFF. Written as DNA, the CDR3 is TGTGCCAGCTCAGCCACAGAGAACACTGAAGCTTTCTTT.

The rearrangement links TRBV5-4 to TRBJ2-1, with a tentative D call TRBD2 (6 bases). This CDR3 contains 18 residues. Trimming stripped 1 base from V and 5 bases from J, with 22 bases between. Germline V gene data show CDR1 as SGHNT and CDR2 as YYREEE (reference sequence). In DNA form, the CDR3 reads TGTGCCAGCAGCTTGTCTCCCGAGGACTATCGGGACCACAATGAGCAGTTCTTC. This sequence encodes CASSLSPEDYRDHNEQFF.

This clone has only a few counts. The V and J genes are TRBV9 and TRBJ2-7; 12 positions match TRBD2. The J segment lost 0 bases and the V segment lost 4 bases, leaving 2 bases of the junction unmatched. The CDR3 extends over 15 amino acids. Germline values: CDR1 SGDLS, CDR2 YYNGEE. The DNA of the CDR3 is TGTGCCAGCAGCCCGACTAGCGGGAGCTCCTACGAGCAGTACTTC. Protein sequence: CASSPTSGSSYEQYF.

This chain links TRBV23-1 with TRBJ2-3; 14 bases are a match to TRBD2. TRBV23-1 is labeled an ORF, and its function is uncertain. The CDR3 loop spans 19 amino acids. Trimming at V came to 0 bases and at J to 4 bases, leaving 9 bases not matched to a gene. For the CDR3, the DNA is TGCGCCAGCAGTCAATCCCGACTAGCGGGAGGGGTCGGTGCAGATACGCAGTATTTT. Translated, it gives CASSQSRLAGGVGADTQYF.

The V call is TRBV11-2, the J call TRBJ1-2; 8 nucleotides line up with TRBD1. Germline V lookup: CDR1 SGHAT, CDR2 FQNNGV. Trimming at V came to 5 bases and at J to 7 bases, leaving 6 bases not matched to a gene. The CDR3 length is 13 residues. This CDR3 reads CASSQSGGGGYTF. CDR3 nucleotides: TGTGCCAGCAGCCAATCAGGGGGCGGTGGCTACACCTTC. The complete variable domain, with remaining parts taken from reference TRBV11-2 and TRBJ1-2, reads EAGVAQSPRYKIIEKRQSVAFWCNPISGHATLYWYQQILGQGPKLLIQFQNNGVVDDSQLPKDRFSAERLKGVDSTLKIQPAKLEDSAVYLCASSQSGGGGYTFGSGTRLTVV.

The chain joins TRBV28 to TRBJ1-5, with D unresolved. The V and J ends lost 6 bases and 3 bases respectively, with 15 bases between them. CDR1 and CDR2 (germline): MDHEN, SYDVKM. The CDR3 contains 15 residues. The DNA of the CDR3 is TGTGCCAGCAGACGCCTCGGGATCCCCAATCAGCCCCAGCATTTT. Its protein product is CASRRLGIPNQPQHF.

The chain combines TRBV2 with TRBJ2-1; 13 bases agree with TRBD2. In germline, CDR1 is SNHLY, CDR2 FYNNEI. V dropped 0 bases and J dropped 8; count of bases not matched to a gene: 4. The CDR3 is 16 amino acids. The CDR3 nucleotides read TGTGCCAGCAGTGAAGCTGGGACTAGCGGGATCTATGAGCAGTTCTTC. This sequence encodes CASSEAGTSGIYEQFF.

This clone has more than one count but fewer than ten. The chain couples TRBV5-1 to TRBJ1-4; 8 bases fit TRBD1. The trim removed 3 bases at V and 4 bases at J, leaving 2 bases unmatched. The CDR3 is made up of 14 amino acids. Germline values: CDR1 SGHRS, CDR2 YFSETQ. This CDR3 is CASSSGQVNEKLFF. The CDR3 DNA reads TGCGCCAGCAGCTCGGGACAGGTTAATGAAAAACTGTTTTTT.

The chain employs TRBV4-1 and TRBJ1-5; D is undetermined. Germline V gene sequence: CDR1 MGHRA, CDR2 YSYEKL. V lost 0 bases to trimming and J lost 5 bases, with 11 bases between them. The CDR3 totals 15 residues. The CDR3 is CASSQDWQVHQPQHF. As DNA, the CDR3 is TGCGCCAGCAGCCAAGATTGGCAGGTGCATCAGCCCCAGCATTTT.

The V gene is TRBV30, the J gene TRBJ2-5; TRBD2 matches 9 bases. Trimming took 0 bases from V and 4 from J; bases not matched to a gene: 9. This CDR3 region has 16 residues. The germline V gene encodes CDR1 GTSNPN and CDR2 SVGIG (reference sequence). The CDR3 bases are TGTGCCTGGAGTGTGGGATTAGCGGGAGTATTAGAGACCCAGTACTTC. This translates into CAWSVGLAGVLETQYF.

The chain combines TRBV4-1 with TRBJ2-1; D is ambiguous. Trimming took 3 bases from V and 3 from J, leaving 9 bases between them. Germline CDR1 reads MGHRA; CDR2 reads YSYEKL. There are 14 residues in the CDR3. The CDR3 DNA follows: TGCGCCAGCAGCCACCAACAGAGCTACAATGAGCAGTTCTTC. Translated: CASSHQQSYNEQFF.

This rearrangement joins TRBV7-9 to TRBJ2-3, with 8 bases that match TRBD2. Germline V gene sequence: CDR1 SEHNR, CDR2 FQNEAQ (reference sequence). The CDR3 runs 16 residues. After removal of 5 bases from V and 0 bases from J, the junction contained 7 bases not matched to a gene. This chain's CDR3 is CASSRRGGLSTDTQYF. In nucleotides, the CDR3 is TGTGCCAGCAGCCGACGCGGGGGGCTGAGCACAGATACGCAGTATTTT.

This clone occurred a few times. The V call is TRBV5-4, the J call TRBJ2-5; possible D gene TRBD1, 6 bases. The CDR3 is made up of 14 amino acids. V was cut by 2 bases and J by 1 base, with 9 bases left in between. Germline V gives CDR1 SGHNT, CDR2 YYREEE (reference sequence). The CDR3, as DNA: TGTGCCAGCAGCTTACAGGGAGCCCAAGAGACCCAGTACTTC. Its protein product is CASSLQGAQETQYF.

The chain recombines TRBV5-4 with TRBJ1-1, with 8 bases identical to TRBD1. Germline CDR1 reads SGHNT; CDR2 reads YYREEE (reference sequence). Unmatched junction bases numbered 9, after V lost 4 bases and J lost 1 base. The CDR3 extends over 16 amino acids. The CDR3 region is CASSPAGGASNTEAFF. CDR3 sequence (DNA): TGTGCCAGCAGCCCCGCAGGGGGCGCTTCGAACACTGAAGCTTTCTTT.

The chain is built from TRBV19 and TRBJ1-1; D is unclear. V shed 5 bases and J shed 1 base, with 8 bases lying between them. Per the germline V gene, CDR1 is LNHDA and CDR2 is SQIVND (reference sequence). The CDR3 is 13 amino acids. The CDR3 loop reads CASSRYRNTEAFF. The CDR3 DNA reads as TGTGCCAGTAGTCGGTACAGGAACACTGAAGCTTTCTTT.

The chain has TRBV7-2 and TRBJ2-5; TRBD2 might be the D (6 bases). The CDR3 is made up of 12 amino acids. Between the trimmed V and J ends, which lost 4 bases and 5 bases, there was a span of 8 bases. Germline V gene sequence: CDR1 SGHTA, CDR2 FQGNSA. In DNA form, the CDR3 reads TGTGCCAGCAGCTGGGGGGTGGAGACCCAGTACTTC. Its protein product is CASSWGVETQYF.

Only one count was recorded for this clone. The chain links TRBV5-4 to TRBJ1-6; no definite D call. This CDR3 has 15 residues. Trimming cost V 1 base and J 6 bases, with 11 bases left between them. Looked up from germline, CDR1 is SGHNT and CDR2 is YYREEE (reference sequence). The CDR3 spells CASSLWEGFNSPLHF. CDR3 nucleotide sequence: TGTGCCAGCAGCTTGTGGGAGGGTTTTAATTCACCCCTCCACTTT.

J is TRBJ1-4 and V is TRBV11-2; D perhaps matches TRBD1 (6 bases). CDR1 and CDR2 from the germline V gene are SGHAT and FQNNGV. Trimming shortened V by 3 bases and J by 5 bases, and 16 bases separated the two germline ends. This CDR3 has 16 residues. CDR3 sequence reads: CASSLGADSFNEKLFF. CDR3 DNA sequence: TGTGCCAGCAGCTTGGGGGCCGACAGTTTCAATGAAAAACTGTTTTTT.